Following are 19 T cell receptor beta chains from one sample sequenced in a study of identical twins. MiXCR was run by TCRdb on the 5' RACE reads, yielding one entry per CDR3 protein. Of 460,000 or so distinct CDR3 sequences in the sample, 14% were seen once. The data were also submitted as part of a second study, on yellow fever vaccine responses in identical twins.

Sequencing used CD4+ T cells sorted from blood. The origin of the receptors is a woman under 30 in good health.

This clonotype was observed a handful of times. The rearrangement uses TRBV7-2 and TRBJ2-3, with 11 bases fitting TRBD2. There are 15 residues in the CDR3. Germline V gene data show CDR1 as SGHTA and CDR2 as FQGNSA. V lost 6 bases, J lost 2 bases, and 4 bases stayed unmatched. CDR3 DNA sequence: TGTGCCAGCAGGGGGACTAGCGGTGTCACAGATACGCAGTATTTT. Its protein product is CASRGTSGVTDTQYF. The full variable domain, completed using reference TRBV7-2 and TRBJ2-3, is GAGVSQSPSNKVTEKGKDVELRCDPISGHTALYWYRQSLGQGLEFLIYFQGNSAPDKSGLPSDRFSAERTGGSVSTLTIQRTQQEDSAVYLCASRGTSGVTDTQYFGPGTRLTVL.

This clonotype came up a few times. This chain joins TRBV5-1 and TRBJ2-2; 9 nucleotides line up with TRBD2. The germline V gene encodes CDR1 SGHRS and CDR2 YFSETQ. Trimming cost V 5 bases and J 5 bases; bases outside gene matches: 10. CDR3 length: 16 residues. In DNA form, the CDR3 reads TGCGCCAGCAGAAATAGCGGGGGCAGAAGGACCGGGGAGCTGTTTTTT. Encoded protein: CASRNSGGRRTGELFF.

The chain links TRBV6-5 to TRBJ2-5, with no clear D. Germline CDR1 and CDR2: MNHEY and SVGAGI. The CDR3 is made up of 15 amino acids. V was pared by 2 bases and J by 3 bases, with 13 bases between. This chain's CDR3 is CASSYALGGKETQYF. The CDR3 bases are TGTGCCAGCAGTTACGCCCTGGGCGGCAAAGAGACCCAGTACTTC.

This clonotype was counted only a few times. The V and J genes are TRBV10-1 and TRBJ2-3; tentative D call: TRBD1 (6 bases). The V end lost 6 bases, the J end lost 5 bases, and 12 bases lay between the germline ends. CDR3 length equals 13 residues. The V gene's germline CDR1 is WNHNN and CDR2 SYGVQD (reference sequence). The CDR3 here is CASRFGGEDTQYF. The CDR3 coding sequence is TGCGCCAGCAGGTTTGGGGGCGAAGATACGCAGTATTTT.

The chain couples TRBV6-4 to TRBJ2-7; TRBD1 aligns across 10 bases. Germline assignment: CDR1 MRHNA and CDR2 SNTAGT. The CDR3 runs to 15 residues. After removal of 3 bases from V and 5 bases from J, the junction contained 7 bases not matched to a gene. The CDR3 protein is CASSEETGGFHEQYF. CDR3 nucleotide sequence: TGTGCCAGCAGTGAAGAGACAGGGGGCTTCCACGAGCAGTACTTC.

The gene calls are TRBV4-3 and TRBJ2-6, with 10 bases identical to TRBD2. CDR1 is LGHNA, CDR2 YSLEER, per germline. The CDR3 is 16 residues long. The V and J ends lost 5 bases and 8 bases, in that order; junction bases with no gene match: 9. CDR3 region: CASSTIQAGGPNVLTF. The CDR3 DNA reads TGCGCCAGCAGCACGATTCAAGCGGGAGGGCCCAACGTCCTGACTTTC.

This clonotype was recorded a few times. The genes are TRBV5-1 and TRBJ2-7; TRBD2 agrees at 13 bases. Germline values: CDR1 SGHRS, CDR2 YFSETQ. V gave up 4 bases and J gave up 2 bases; unmatched junction bases: 3. The CDR3 has 15 amino acids. DNA for the CDR3: TGCGCCAGCAGCATGGGACTAGCGGGGACCTACGAGCAGTACTTC. Translated: CASSMGLAGTYEQYF.

This clonotype was seen more than once but under ten times. The chain links TRBV14 to TRBJ2-7; 7 bases line up with TRBD1. The germline CDR1 and CDR2 sequences are SGHDN and FVKESK. The V and J ends lost 1 base and 2 bases, in that order; junction bases with no gene match: 11. The CDR3 is made up of 17 amino acids. In DNA, the CDR3 is TGTGCCAGCAGCCAAGGAGGGGGCACACGGGCTGCCTACGAGCAGTACTTC. Its translation is CASSQGGGTRAAYEQYF.

The chain uses TRBV5-1 and TRBJ2-1, with TRBD2 matching 11 bases. Germline loops: CDR1 SGHRS, CDR2 YFSETQ. The CDR3 has 20 residues. V was clipped by 4 bases and J by 0 bases; unmatched bases: 15. The CDR3 is CASSERTGTSGQSSYNEQFF. CDR3 bases: TGCGCCAGCAGCGAAAGGACCGGGACTAGCGGACAAAGCTCCTACAATGAGCAGTTCTTC.

The chain is built from TRBV20-1 and TRBJ2-5; 9 positions agree with TRBD2. Per the germline V gene, CDR1 is DFQATT and CDR2 is SNEGSKA (reference sequence). The CDR3 has 14 residues. J lost 5 bases, V lost 8 bases, and 12 bases had no gene match. The CDR3, as DNA: TGCAGTCCGGGACTAGCCGGATCAGATGAGACCCAGTACTTC. It encodes CSPGLAGSDETQYF.

This clonotype was detected a few times. The chain recombines TRBV3-1 with TRBJ2-4; D remains unclear. CDR1 is LGHDT, CDR2 YNNKEL, per germline (reference sequence). V lost 0 bases, J lost 0 bases, and 6 bases lay in between. The CDR3 totals 15 residues. The CDR3 spells CASSQETVAKNIQYF. CDR3 nucleotide sequence: TGTGCCAGCAGCCAAGAGACCGTAGCCAAAAACATTCAGTACTTC.

This chain connects TRBV27 to TRBJ1-5; TRBD1 might be the D (6 bases). Germline V lookup: CDR1 MNHEY, CDR2 SMNVEV (reference sequence). The V end was cut by 4 bases, the J end by 3 bases, with 10 bases between. The CDR3 length is 14 residues. This CDR3 reads CASSSQGFNQPQHF. Here the CDR3 DNA reads TGTGCCAGCAGTTCACAGGGTTTCAATCAGCCCCAGCATTTT.

Ten or more counts support this clonotype. The rearrangement links TRBV5-1 to TRBJ2-1, with 12 nucleotides matching TRBD2. This CDR3 is built from 15 residues. The ends lost 3 bases at V and 9 bases at J; junction bases unmatched: 7. The germline V gene encodes CDR1 SGHRS and CDR2 YFSETQ. CDR3 sequence: CASSSTSGRLSEQFF. In DNA, the CDR3 is TGCGCCAGCAGCTCGACTAGCGGGAGATTGTCTGAGCAGTTCTTC.

CDR3 in amino acids: CASRVLAGVGNEQFF. The CDR3 nucleotides read TGTGCCAGCAGAGTTCTAGCGGGAGTAGGTAATGAGCAGTTCTTC. The V and J genes are TRBV27 and TRBJ2-1, with TRBD2 matching over 10 bases. This CDR3 is 15 amino acids long. Germline V gene sequence: CDR1 MNHEY, CDR2 SMNVEV (reference sequence). V shed 6 bases, J shed 7 bases, and the junction held 9 bases outside the gene matches.

V is TRBV6-1 and J is TRBJ2-1; possibly TRBD1 for D (6 bases). There are 13 residues in the CDR3. V lost 6 bases to trimming and J lost 10 bases, with 16 bases between them. Germline V gives CDR1 MNHNS, CDR2 SASEGT. Here the CDR3 reads CASSHAGAREQFF. The CDR3 DNA follows: TGTGCCAGCAGCCACGCAGGGGCTCGGGAGCAGTTCTTC.

This clonotype appeared a few times. This rearrangement joins TRBV20-1 to TRBJ2-4; D gene ambiguous. The germline V and J ends were trimmed by 2 bases and 0 bases, with 5 bases remaining between them. The germline gives CDR1 DFQATT, CDR2 SNEGSKA (reference sequence). This CDR3 is built from 13 residues. The CDR3 DNA sequence: TGCAGTGCTAGACCTGTAGCCAAAAACATTCAGTACTTC. The encoded protein is CSARPVAKNIQYF.

This clonotype was picked up a small number of times. The V gene is TRBV13, the J gene TRBJ2-7, with 9 bases identical to TRBD1. The CDR3 spans 16 residues. From germline, CDR1 is PRHDT and CDR2 FYEKMQ (reference sequence). Trimming at V came to 4 bases and at J to 2 bases, leaving 9 bases not matched to a gene. CDR3 in amino acids: CASSSVVGQGPYEQYF. The CDR3 region has the DNA TGTGCCAGCAGCTCCGTGGTGGGACAGGGCCCCTACGAGCAGTACTTC.

J is TRBJ2-1 and V is TRBV7-9; 7 positions match TRBD2. CDR1 SEHNR and CDR2 FQNEAQ come from the germline V gene (reference sequence). The CDR3 covers 16 residues. The trim removed 1 base at V and 8 bases at J, leaving 11 bases unmatched. CDR3 DNA sequence: TGTGCCAGCAGCTTAGACAATGCGGGGGACTGGGATGAGCAGTTCTTC. Translation gives CASSLDNAGDWDEQFF. The whole variable domain, filled in from reference TRBV7-9 and TRBJ2-1, reads DTGVSQNPRHKITKRGQNVTFRCDPISEHNRLYWYRQTLGQGPEFLTYFQNEAQLEKSRLLSDRFSAERPKGSFSTLEIQRTEQGDSAMYLCASSLDNAGDWDEQFFGPGTRLTVL.

CDR3 in amino acids: CASSRPRLAGGQYNEQFF. CDR3 DNA sequence: TGTGCCAGCAGCCGTCCTCGACTAGCGGGGGGTCAATACAATGAGCAGTTCTTC. This sequence joins TRBV11-1 and TRBJ2-1; 13 positions agree with TRBD2. Losses at the gene ends were 5 bases for V and 4 bases for J; bases not matched to a gene: 11. The CDR3 contains 18 residues. Looked up from germline, CDR1 is SGHAT and CDR2 is FQDESV (reference sequence).